This T cell receptor beta chain was obtained from a study of cytomegalovirus exposure and HLA in healthy donors. The germline V gene has CDR1 SGDLS and CDR2 YYNGEE. This CDR3 has 15 residues. With 0 bases removed from V and 2 bases from J, the gap between germline ends came to 10 bases. Vbeta (60) and Jbeta (13) primers were used in the PCR. Assay: immunoSEQ multiplex PCR; the TCRdb copy retains only in-frame clones and omits some. Among fewer than 250,000 clones listed, 82% were seen once. This clone showed up just a few times. The clonotype was recovered from a man aged 40-55 years in good health and CMV-seropositive. The chain joins TRBV9 to TRBJ2-3, with a possible D match to TRBD1 (6 bases). Material for sequencing was PBMCs. The CDR3 region is CASSVEDRNTDTQYF. The DNA of the CDR3 is TGTGCCAGCAGCGTAGAAGACAGGAACACAGATACGCAGTATTTT.